This TCR beta chain came from a study of cytomegalovirus exposure and HLA in healthy donors. V lost 5 bases to trimming and J lost 0 bases, with 11 bases between them. The CDR3 consists of 14 residues. Germline-derived CDR1 and CDR2 are SGHRS and YFSETQ. The PCR made use of 60 Vbeta and 13 Jbeta primers. The assay was immunoSEQ multiplex PCR, and TCRdb's table has in-frame clones only and misses some. Here the sample spans around 110,000 clones, roughly 68% being singletons. This TCR derives from a woman in her 30s in good health and CMV-seronegative. The chain recombines TRBV5-1 with TRBJ1-1; D call uncertain. The sequenced material came from PBMCs. CDR3 loop: CASRETMVNTEAFF. The CDR3 DNA reads as TGCGCCAGCAGGGAAACTATGGTGAACACTGAAGCTTTCTTT.